The entry below gives a single T cell receptor beta chain sequence along with its context. Its antigen is unknown. This record comes from a study of identifying expanded T cells in peripheral blood. V lost 0 bases and J 7 bases, leaving 13 bases between the germline ends. In germline, CDR1 is MGHRA, CDR2 YSYEKL. CDR3 length equals 14 residues. Produced via immunoSEQ multiplex PCR; TCRdb's table is partial and in-frame only. The table lists 45,000 to 75,000 clones, over 75% of them singletons. During the collection period, no donor immune events like infections were recorded. General study findings and limits: Two-week clone count variance significantly increased as total template count grew. Over two and four weeks, about 15 and 19 clones changed, versus roughly 1.2 between replicates.

J is TRBJ2-7 and V is TRBV4-1, with D tentatively TRBD1 (6 bases). The sample comprised blood. This sequence originates from a person aged 18-70 years in good health. The CDR3 DNA sequence: TGCGCCAGCAGCCAAGATCAGGGGAATTATGAGCAGTACTTC. Its protein is CASSQDQGNYEQYF.